The next 8 T cell receptor beta chains were all read from a single sample in a study of HIV-infected children after antiretroviral therapy interruption. The treatment here: PENTA 11 planned treatment interruption arm or continuous ART arm. RNA-based 3' RACE libraries used unique molecular identifiers. TCRdb re-called the 3' RACE reads through MiXCR, storing one row per CDR3 protein. The table has about 89,000 distinct CDR3 sequences, around 6.9% seen once. Sequenced material: CD45RA+ CD4+ T cells from PBMCs, pooled from several time points, taken from a donor given antiretroviral therapy, either interrupted or continuous. Subset given: naive CD4+ CD45RA+ CD45RO- T cells. The receptors shown here come from a pool of human donors with HIV.

The chain recombines TRBV5-1 with TRBJ2-7, with no clear D. V lost 0 bases to trimming and J lost 4 bases, with 14 bases between them. Germline CDR1 SGHRS, CDR2 YFSETQ. CDR3 size: 15 residues. This CDR3 reads CASSLATHGLYEQYF. In nucleotides, the CDR3 is TGCGCCAGCAGCTTGGCGACTCACGGATTATACGAGCAGTACTTC.

This clonotype showed up just a few times. The gene calls are TRBV19 and TRBJ1-5; D may be TRBD1 (5 bases). Trimming removed 6 bases from V and 0 bases from J, with 15 bases in between. From germline, CDR1 is LNHDA and CDR2 SQIVND (reference sequence). The CDR3 is made up of 16 amino acids. The CDR3 nucleotides are TGTGCCAGTAGAAGAACGACAGTTTATAGCAATCAGCCCCAGCATTTT. It yields the protein CASRRTTVYSNQPQHF.

The table lists this clonotype with many counts. The V and J genes are TRBV20-1 and TRBJ1-5; maybe TRBD1 (6 bases). This CDR3 spans 12 amino acids. V was clipped by 6 bases and J by 3 bases, with 9 bases between them. CDR1 is DFQATT and CDR2 is SNEGSKA in the germline V gene (reference sequence). CDR3 sequence reads: CSAGGPNQPQHF. The CDR3 DNA is TGCAGTGCAGGGGGGCCCAATCAGCCCCAGCATTTT.

This clonotype was detected only a few times. The chain links TRBV24-1 to TRBJ2-1; D is uncertain. V lost 4 bases to trimming and J lost 5 bases, with 5 bases between them. The length of the CDR3 is 12 residues. Germline V gives CDR1 KGHDR, CDR2 SFDVKD. The CDR3 loop is CATSDDHNEQFF. The CDR3 DNA reads TGTGCCACCAGTGACGACCACAATGAGCAGTTCTTC.

In its sample, this clonotype was seen many times. The chain is built from TRBV6-6 and TRBJ1-1; possibly TRBD1 for D (6 bases). The CDR3 runs 14 residues. V was pared by 5 bases and J by 3 bases, with 13 bases between. The germline V gene has CDR1 MNHNY and CDR2 SVGAGI (reference sequence). CDR3: CASSELRGDTEAFF. DNA of the CDR3: TGTGCCAGCAGTGAACTCAGGGGCGACACTGAAGCTTTCTTT.

Ten or more counts support this clonotype. The gene calls are TRBV20-1 and TRBJ1-2, with TRBD1 as a possible D gene (6 bases). The CDR3 spans 13 residues. V was clipped by 4 bases and J by 7 bases, with 16 bases between them. CDR1 is DFQATT, CDR2 SNEGSKA, per germline (reference sequence). Written as DNA, the CDR3 is TGCAGTGCTACTATGGACAGATATAGTGGCTACACCTTC. Translating gives CSATMDRYSGYTF.

This clonotype was seen a handful of times. V and J are TRBV19 and TRBJ2-4, with D possibly matching TRBD1 (6 bases). This CDR3 is 14 amino acids long. Per the germline V gene, CDR1 is LNHDA and CDR2 is SQIVND (reference sequence). With 6 bases removed from V and 1 base from J, the gap between germline ends came to 10 bases. This chain's CDR3 is CASSTRGAKNIQYF. For the CDR3, the DNA is TGTGCCAGTAGCACAAGGGGGGCCAAAAACATTCAGTACTTC.

This clonotype showed up just a few times. The chain links TRBV12-3 or TRBV12-4 to TRBJ1-2; 7 bases fit TRBD1. The CDR3 is 14 residues long. V shed 8 bases, J shed 4 bases, and the junction held 10 bases outside the gene matches. For the CDR3, the DNA is TGTGCCAGCGGGGGGACAGCAGGTTCCTATGGCTACACCTTC. It yields the protein CASGGTAGSYGYTF.